The present T cell receptor (beta chain) was sequenced within a study of post-analysis software for immune sequencing data. Study-level background: There were relapsing-remitting, secondary progressive and progressive-relapsing multiple sclerosis among the disease courses included.

For this clonotype: The antigen is unknown.

Unique molecular identifiers were present in the TCR beta cDNA libraries. Once about 0.95 to 10 million T cells were used, hundreds of thousands of cDNA molecules resulted. MiXCR, applied by TCRdb to the PCR reads, yields one record per CDR3 protein. The sample lists a few hundred thousand distinct CDR3 sequences; 30% to 45% were seen once. Findings of the study overall: By F measure, samples from a shared preparation batch strongly co-clustered. Controls' normalized Chao1 diversity significantly exceeded that of multiple sclerosis patients.

Specimen: blood. The clonotype originates from a girl aged 5-17 years with multiple sclerosis.

The chain's CDR3 is CASSSLGGPNTEAFF. The DNA of the CDR3 is TGCGCCAGCAGTAGCTTAGGGGGCCCGAACACTGAAGCTTTCTTT. This chain uses TRBV5-1 with TRBJ1-1; 7 bases align to TRBD1. The V and J ends lost 5 bases and 1 base, in that order; junction bases with no gene match: 8. CDR1 is SGHRS, CDR2 YFSETQ, per germline. CDR3 length: 15 amino acids. The variable domain in full, completed from reference TRBV5-1 and TRBJ1-1, reads KAGVTQTPRYLIKTRGQQVTLSCSPISGHRSVSWYQQTPGQGLQFLFEYFSETQRNKGNFPGRFSGRQFSNSRSEMNVSTLELGDSALYLCASSSLGGPNTEAFFGQGTRLTVV.